The 32 T cell receptor beta chains below were found in one sample sequenced in a study of blood T cell repertoires in COVID-19. Here immunoSEQ multiplex PCR was the method, and the copy in TCRdb shows in-frame clones only, minus some. Here the sample spans some 270,000 clones, around 91% being singletons. Material for sequencing was peripheral blood. These receptors were taken from a woman in her sixties with COVID-19, enrolled during active disease.

The chain couples TRBV18 to TRBJ1-2, with 8 bases aligning to TRBD1. The germline CDR1 and CDR2 sequences are KGHSH and LQKENI. The J segment lost 2 bases and the V segment lost 5 bases, leaving 4 bases of the junction unmatched. The CDR3 sequence is 14 residues long. DNA of the CDR3: TGTGCCAGCTCAAACGGACAGGGAAACTATGGCTACACCTTC. Protein product: CASSNGQGNYGYTF.

The CDR3 bases are TGTGCCAGCACTTTTTCGGGACAGGGTGAAGCTGAAGCTTTCTTT. Encoded protein: CASTFSGQGEAEAFF. The chain recombines TRBV6-5 with TRBJ1-1; 9 bases agree with TRBD1. With 7 bases clipped from V and 6 bases from J, the junction kept 12 bases outside the gene matches. CDR1 and CDR2 (germline): MNHEY, SVGAGI. The CDR3 runs to 15 residues.

Only one count was recorded for this clone. V gene TRBV21-1 combines with J gene TRBJ2-7; no check of the table's D call, TRBD1, against the DNA was made. TRBV21-1 is annotated as a pseudogene. The CDR3 is 14 amino acids. The CDR3 bases are TGTGCCAGCAGCTCTCCGGGACAGGGCTACGAGCAGTACTTC. It translates to CASSSPGQGYEQYF.

The chain carries TRBV7-8 and TRBJ1-5; 9 bases match TRBD1. CDR1 SGHVS and CDR2 FQNEAQ come from the germline V gene. The CDR3 extends over 16 amino acids. The trim removed 5 bases at V and 4 bases at J, leaving 9 bases unmatched. The CDR3 protein is CASSLTPGTGNQPQHF. The DNA of the CDR3 is TGTGCCAGCAGCCTAACGCCCGGGACAGGGAATCAGCCCCAGCATTTT.

The chain links TRBV18 to TRBJ2-5, with 7 bases matching TRBD1. The germline V gene encodes CDR1 KGHSH and CDR2 LQKENI. The CDR3 is 15 residues long. Losses at the gene ends were 0 bases for V and 2 bases for J; bases not matched to a gene: 3. The CDR3 bases are TGTGCCAGCTCACCACCCACAGGGGTGCAAGAGACCCAGTACTTC. It translates to CASSPPTGVQETQYF. Looking up the rest from reference TRBV18 and TRBJ2-5 gives the full variable domain: NAGVMQNPRHLVRRRGQEARLRCSPMKGHSHVYWYRQLPEEGLKFMVYLQKENIIDESGMPKERFSAEFPKEGPSILRIQQVVRGDSAAYFCASSPPTGVQETQYFGPGTRLLVL.

The chain carries TRBV3-1 (or the pseudogene TRBV3-2) and TRBJ2-7, with 12 bases aligning to TRBD2. CDR1 is LGHDT and CDR2 is YNNKEL in the germline V gene (reference sequence). V trimming: 8 bases; J trimming: 1 base; junction bases outside the gene matches: 0. This CDR3 has 13 residues. In DNA form, the CDR3 reads TGTGCCAGCGGACTAGCGGGGTCCTACGAGCAGTACTTC. It translates to CASGLAGSYEQYF.

The rearrangement joins TRBV27 to TRBJ1-5; TRBD1 matches 8 bases. This CDR3 is built from 15 residues. Trimming removed 10 bases from V and 2 bases from J; junction bases left unmatched: 10. Germline CDR1 and CDR2: MNHEY and SMNVEV (reference sequence). This CDR3 reads CATLSPTGGNQPQHF. The CDR3 region has the DNA TGTGCCACCCTCAGCCCGACAGGGGGCAATCAGCCCCAGCATTTT.

The chain carries TRBV6-5 and TRBJ1-2; D not certain. This CDR3 contains 13 residues. Germline V CDR1 and CDR2: MNHEY, SVGAGI. The V end was cut by 6 bases, the J end by 1 base, with 9 bases between. CDR3 sequence reads: CASSRQNNYGYTF. The CDR3 nucleotides are TGTGCCAGCAGCAGGCAGAATAACTATGGCTACACCTTC.

This clone appeared a few times. The chain couples TRBV11-2 to TRBJ1-4; tentative D call: TRBD1 (6 bases). CDR3 length: 16 amino acids. Germline values: CDR1 SGHAT, CDR2 FQNNGV. V lost 6 bases and J 1 base, leaving 15 bases between the germline ends. CDR3 amino acids: CASRSGTTITNEKLFF. DNA for the CDR3: TGTGCCAGCAGGTCCGGGACAACAATAACTAATGAAAAACTGTTTTTT.

In this sample, this clone turned up a few times. The chain employs TRBV5-1 and TRBJ1-3, with D unresolved. The germline V gene has CDR1 SGHRS and CDR2 YFSETQ. The CDR3 length is 14 residues. V was shortened by 4 bases and J by 0 bases, with 8 bases between the two germline ends. CDR3 sequence reads: CASSPVLSGNTIYF. Here the CDR3 DNA reads TGCGCCAGCAGCCCGGTCCTCTCTGGAAACACCATATATTTT.

CDR3 coding DNA: TGTGCCAGCAGCTTGGACAGTGACACTGAAGCTTTCTTT. This encodes CASSLDSDTEAFF. V usage is TRBV7-3 and J usage is TRBJ1-1; D may be TRBD1 (6 bases). With 3 bases removed from V and 3 bases from J, the gap between germline ends came to 8 bases. Germline loops: CDR1 SGHTA, CDR2 FQGTGA. The CDR3 consists of 13 residues.

V and J are TRBV7-2 and TRBJ2-5; 7 nucleotides align to TRBD2. V lost 4 bases and J lost 5; bases outside the gene matches: 10. Germline assignment: CDR1 SGHTA and CDR2 FQGNSA. This CDR3 contains 15 residues. The CDR3 region is CASSWVHGGMETQYF. CDR3 sequence (DNA): TGTGCCAGCAGCTGGGTCCACGGGGGGATGGAGACCCAGTACTTC.

This chain connects TRBV4-1 to TRBJ1-6, with 8 bases that match TRBD1. Germline V lookup: CDR1 MGHRA, CDR2 YSYEKL. The length of the CDR3 is 16 residues. The junction had 4 bases not matched to a gene; V was cut back by 4 bases and J by 2 bases. Here the CDR3 DNA reads TGCGCCAGCAGCCCCTCGACAGGGGCCTATAATTCACCCCTCCACTTT. Residues: CASSPSTGAYNSPLHF.

The rearrangement links TRBV19 to TRBJ1-6; no definite D call. V dropped 3 bases and J dropped 5 bases, with 14 bases sitting between them. The CDR3 totals 16 residues. The germline V gene encodes CDR1 LNHDA and CDR2 SQIVND (reference sequence). CDR3 DNA sequence: TGTGCCAGTAGTATGTTTGCGTTTCAGGATAATTCACCCCTCCACTTT. Translation gives CASSMFAFQDNSPLHF.

This rearrangement joins TRBV19 to TRBJ1-2, with D possibly matching TRBD1 (5 bases). This CDR3 is 12 amino acids long. CDR1 and CDR2 from the germline V gene are LNHDA and SQIVND (reference sequence). Trimming removed 7 bases at V and 3 bases at J, with 9 bases between. Here the CDR3 reads CASKGLYYGYTF. As DNA, the CDR3 is TGTGCCAGTAAGGGGCTCTACTATGGCTACACCTTC.

The J gene is TRBJ1-2, the V gene TRBV7-9; D is ambiguous. The CDR3 spans 12 residues. V gave up 5 bases and J gave up 5 bases, with 9 bases separating them. In germline, CDR1 is SEHNR, CDR2 FQNEAQ (reference sequence). As DNA, the CDR3 is TGTGCCAGCAGCACAGAGCTTTATGGCTACACCTTC. Amino acids: CASSTELYGYTF. Drawing the rest from reference TRBV7-9 and TRBJ1-2, the complete variable domain is DTGVSQNPRHKITKRGQNVTFRCDPISEHNRLYWYRQTLGQGPEFLTYFQNEAQLEKSRLLSDRFSAERPKGSFSTLEIQRTEQGDSAMYLCASSTELYGYTFGSGTRLTVV.

The chain carries TRBV7-9 and TRBJ1-6, with D perhaps TRBD1 (6 bases). Trimming shortened V by 5 bases and J by 9 bases, and 23 bases separated the two germline ends. Germline CDR1 and CDR2: SEHNR and FQNEAQ (reference sequence). This CDR3 has 17 amino acids. The CDR3 loop reads CASSSRGPGVFSSPLHF. The CDR3, as DNA: TGTGCCAGCAGCAGTAGAGGTCCAGGGGTATTTTCTTCACCCCTCCACTTT.

The gene calls are TRBV11-3 and TRBJ2-1; tentatively, D is TRBD2 (5 bases). Trimming cost V 4 bases and J 4 bases, with 11 bases left between them. Germline values: CDR1 SGHNT, CDR2 YENEEA. The CDR3 covers 14 residues. Written as DNA, the CDR3 is TGTGCCAGCAGCTGGGGAGAAAGATACAATGAGCAGTTCTTC. It codes for CASSWGERYNEQFF.

The V gene is TRBV27, the J gene TRBJ1-2, with unresolved D. Germline CDR1 MNHEY, CDR2 SMNVEV (reference sequence). The CDR3 contains 15 residues. The germline V and J ends were trimmed by 5 bases and 0 bases, with 13 bases remaining between them. The CDR3, as DNA: TGTGCCAGCAGTCCGCTGCCTACTTCTAACTATGGCTACACCTTC. Translating it yields CASSPLPTSNYGYTF.

The chain joins TRBV6-6 to TRBJ2-7; D not resolved. Between the trimmed V and J ends, which lost 8 bases and 2 bases, there was a span of 19 bases. The CDR3 spans 15 residues. Germline V CDR1 and CDR2: MNHNY, SVGAGI (reference sequence). DNA of the CDR3: TGTGCCAGCTTAAACCCCACCGACAAAACCTACGAGCAGTACTTC. It codes for CASLNPTDKTYEQYF.

This chain links TRBV7-2 with TRBJ2-2, with 7 positions matching TRBD1. CDR3 length: 17 amino acids. Germline V gives CDR1 SGHTA, CDR2 FQGNSA. V shed 2 bases and J 2 bases; nucleotides not matched to a gene: 8. CDR3 region: CASSLTAGGFNTGELFF. The CDR3 DNA is TGTGCCAGCAGCTTAACCGCAGGGGGTTTCAACACCGGGGAGCTGTTTTTT. Filled out from reference TRBV7-2 and TRBJ2-2, the complete variable domain reads GAGVSQSPSNKVTEKGKDVELRCDPISGHTALYWYRQSLGQGLEFLIYFQGNSAPDKSGLPSDRFSAERTGGSVSTLTIQRTQQEDSAVYLCASSLTAGGFNTGELFFGEGSRLTVL.

The rearrangement links TRBV11-2 to TRBJ2-2; the match to TRBD2 covers 11 bases. This CDR3 contains 16 residues. Germline assignment: CDR1 SGHAT and CDR2 FQNNGV. Trimming removed 8 bases from V and 4 bases from J; junction bases left unmatched: 9. The CDR3 loop reads CASRPWGTSGTGELFF. In DNA form, the CDR3 reads TGTGCCAGCCGACCTTGGGGGACTAGCGGCACCGGGGAGCTGTTTTTT. The full variable domain, with the rest looked up from reference TRBV11-2 and TRBJ2-2, is EAGVAQSPRYKIIEKRQSVAFWCNPISGHATLYWYQQILGQGPKLLIQFQNNGVVDDSQLPKDRFSAERLKGVDSTLKIQPAKLEDSAVYLCASRPWGTSGTGELFFGEGSRLTVL.

This clone was observed a single time. The chain employs TRBV29-1 and TRBJ1-1, with D perhaps matching TRBD1 (6 bases). CDR1 SQVTM and CDR2 ANQGSEA come from the germline V gene. CDR3 length: 13 amino acids. Trimming left V 2 bases short and J 4 bases short, with 11 bases between. The CDR3 nucleotides are TGCAGCGTTGAAATGGGGGCGCTCACTGAAGCTTTCTTT. This gives the protein CSVEMGALTEAFF.

The chain has TRBV3-1 (or the pseudogene TRBV3-2) and TRBJ1-1, with D unclear. The CDR3 totals 19 residues. V was pared by 1 base and J by 2 bases, with 23 bases between. Germline CDR1 and CDR2: LGHDT and YNNKEL (reference sequence). As DNA, the CDR3 is TGTGCCAGCAGCCAAGGAGGTTTTAGTCGGAGGAGCACAAACACTGAAGCTTTCTTT. This translates into CASSQGGFSRRSTNTEAFF.

The V gene is TRBV5-6, the J gene TRBJ1-1, with 7 bases matching TRBD1. Germline assignment: CDR1 SGHDT and CDR2 YYEEEE. V trimming: 4 bases; J trimming: 5 bases; junction bases outside the gene matches: 11. This CDR3 comprises 15 residues. Here the CDR3 reads CASSPRQGVGTEAFF. The CDR3 region has the DNA TGTGCCAGCAGCCCCAGACAGGGAGTGGGGACTGAAGCTTTCTTT.

To note about this clone: Other DNA sequences from this sample encode an identical CDR3 as well. The chain uses TRBV3-1 (or the pseudogene TRBV3-2) and TRBJ1-2; D gene ambiguous. This CDR3 spans 13 amino acids. Trimming stripped 1 base from V and 4 bases from J, with 7 bases between. Germline lookup yields CDR1 LGHDT and CDR2 YNNKEL (reference sequence). The DNA of the CDR3 is TGTGCCAGCAGCCAAGGGCGGGGCTATGGCTACACCTTC. Translating gives CASSQGRGYGYTF.

This sequence joins TRBV5-1 and TRBJ2-5; 13 bases line up with TRBD2. CDR1 and CDR2 (germline): SGHRS, YFSETQ. This CDR3 contains 16 residues. V was clipped by 0 bases and J by 1 base; unmatched bases: 0. The CDR3 spells CASSLGLAGGQETQYF. The CDR3 region has the DNA TGCGCCAGCAGCTTGGGACTAGCGGGGGGCCAAGAGACCCAGTACTTC. Variable domain in full (rest from reference TRBV5-1 and TRBJ2-5): KAGVTQTPRYLIKTRGQQVTLSCSPISGHRSVSWYQQTPGQGLQFLFEYFSETQRNKGNFPGRFSGRQFSNSRSEMNVSTLELGDSALYLCASSLGLAGGQETQYFGPGTRLLVL.

The CDR3 coding sequence is TGTGCCAGTAGTATAGATTACAGACAGGTCGCTTTCTTT. Translated: CASSIDYRQVAFF. J is TRBJ1-1 and V is TRBV19; the D gene is possibly TRBD1 (6 bases). Per germline, CDR1 LNHDA and CDR2 SQIVND (reference sequence). V was cut by 0 bases and J by 11 bases, with 13 bases left in between. The CDR3 has 13 amino acids.

The chain joins TRBV2 to TRBJ1-1; 7 bases fit TRBD1. The germline V gene has CDR1 SNHLY and CDR2 FYNNEI. The CDR3 covers 13 residues. V was clipped by 5 bases and J by 6 bases; unmatched bases: 6. CDR3 amino acids: CASSRDSASEAFF. CDR3 in DNA: TGTGCCAGCAGTCGGGACAGCGCCTCTGAAGCTTTCTTT. The full variable domain, its missing parts supplied by reference TRBV2 and TRBJ1-1, is EPEVTQTPSHQVTQMGQEVILRCVPISNHLYFYWYRQILGQKVEFLVSFYNNEISEKSEIFDDQFSVERPDGSNFTLKIRSTKLEDSAMYFCASSRDSASEAFFGQGTRLTVV.

This chain joins TRBV4-3 and TRBJ1-2, with 7 bases fitting TRBD1. Germline V gene sequence: CDR1 LGHNA, CDR2 YSLEER. There are 14 residues in the CDR3. Trimming took 4 bases from V and 5 from J; bases not matched to a gene: 7. CDR3 sequence: CASSPGAGGYGYTF. The CDR3 bases are TGCGCCAGCAGCCCTGGGGCAGGGGGATATGGCTACACCTTC.

The chain's CDR3 is CASSWGQASNSPLHF. The CDR3 nucleotides read TGTGCCAGCAGTTGGGGACAGGCCTCAAATTCACCCCTCCACTTT. This chain uses TRBV25-1 with TRBJ1-6; 8 bases align to TRBD1. The CDR3 is 15 residues long. Trimming at V came to 5 bases and at J to 7 bases, leaving 7 bases not matched to a gene. Germline V lookup: CDR1 MGHDK, CDR2 SYGVNS.

The chain employs TRBV10-3 and TRBJ1-2; 10 bases are shared with TRBD1. V trimming: 4 bases; J trimming: 2 bases; junction bases outside the gene matches: 1. The V gene's germline CDR1 is ENHRY and CDR2 SYGVKD. The CDR3 contains 14 residues. The DNA for the CDR3 is TGTGCCATCAGTGGGGGACAGGGGAACTATGGCTACACCTTC. Amino acid sequence: CAISGGQGNYGYTF.